Below are 10 T cell receptor beta chains sequenced from a single sample in a study of CD8+ T cells in alopecia areata. Extracted RNA was reverse transcribed into cDNA, the sequencing template. The method was immunoSEQ multiplex PCR; TCRdb's version includes in-frame clones alone and lacks a portion of them. The table includes hundreds of thousands of clones, roughly 60% detected once. Treatment in this sample: oral pan-JAK inhibitor, 5-10 mg twice daily. Sequencing used CD4+ T cells sorted from blood, obtained at week 24, from a patient treated with tofacitinib. These receptors originate from a human donor with alopecia areata.

A word on this clone: The sample holds other DNA sequences that translate to the same CDR3. The chain links TRBV15 to TRBJ1-2; D uncertain. The CDR3 consists of 12 residues. The V gene's germline CDR1 is LNHNV and CDR2 YYDKDF (reference sequence). The V gene lost 0 bases and the J gene lost 4 bases, with 3 bases spanning the gap. CDR3 in amino acids: CATSRDGYGYTF. CDR3 sequence (DNA): TGTGCCACCAGCAGAGATGGCTATGGCTACACCTTC.

The chain employs TRBV7-2 and TRBJ2-1, with TRBD1 matching 9 bases. J gave up 3 bases and V 3 bases, and 3 bases lay outside the gene matches. Per germline, CDR1 SGHTA and CDR2 FQGNSA. There are 15 residues in the CDR3. The DNA of the CDR3 is TGTGCCAGCAGCTTGGACAGGGGTAACTACAATGAGCAGTTCTTC. It is translated as CASSLDRGNYNEQFF.

CDR3 nucleotide sequence: TGTGCCAGCAGACCACAGGGGGTATATGGCTACACCTTC. It yields the protein CASRPQGVYGYTF. This chain joins TRBV7-2 and TRBJ1-2, with 8 bases matching TRBD1. CDR1 is SGHTA, CDR2 FQGNSA, per germline. V dropped 6 bases and J dropped 5; count of bases not matched to a gene: 5. CDR3 length: 13 residues.

This chain links TRBV11-2 with TRBJ1-1, with D perhaps TRBD1 (6 bases). There are 13 residues in the CDR3. The V gene's germline CDR1 is SGHAT and CDR2 FQNNGV. Trimming stripped 5 bases from V and 6 bases from J, with 13 bases between. CDR3 DNA: TGTGCCAGCAGCCCCCGGGGGCGACCTGAAGCTTTCTTT. Protein: CASSPRGRPEAFF. Supplemented by reference TRBV11-2 and TRBJ1-1, the full variable domain reads EAGVAQSPRYKIIEKRQSVAFWCNPISGHATLYWYQQILGQGPKLLIQFQNNGVVDDSQLPKDRFSAERLKGVDSTLKIQPAKLEDSAVYLCASSPRGRPEAFFGQGTRLTVV.

Comment on this clone: Other nucleotide sequences from this sample produce the same CDR3. The V call is TRBV29-1, the J call TRBJ1-5; D is undetermined. Germline V gene data show CDR1 as SQVTM and CDR2 as ANQGSEA. There are 13 residues in the CDR3. Trimming took off 4 bases at V and 0 bases at J, with 7 bases between the two ends. The CDR3 DNA is TGCAGCGTTGCAGAAAATAGCAATCAGCCCCAGCATTTT. Protein product: CSVAENSNQPQHF. The variable domain in full, with the rest retrieved from reference TRBV29-1 and TRBJ1-5, is SAVISQKPSRDICQRGTSLTIQCQVDSQVTMMFWYRQQPGQSLTLIATANQGSEATYESGFVIDKFPISRPNLTFSTLTVSNMSPEDSSIYLCSVAENSNQPQHFGDGTRLSIL.

The CDR3, as DNA: TGTGCCTGGAGTGTAGGAGGACAGGGGTCAGATACGCAGTATTTT. Amino acids: CAWSVGGQGSDTQYF. J is TRBJ2-3 and V is TRBV30, with 9 bases lining up with TRBD1. Germline CDR1 and CDR2: GTSNPN and SVGIG (reference sequence). CDR3 length: 15 amino acids. Trimming took 0 bases from V and 4 from J; bases not matched to a gene: 5.

This chain connects TRBV4-1 to TRBJ2-2, with 10 bases fitting TRBD1. Trimming took 4 bases from V and 5 from J; bases not matched to a gene: 4. The CDR3 is made up of 15 amino acids. CDR1 is MGHRA, CDR2 YSYEKL, per germline. The CDR3 loop reads CASSLGQGNTGELFF. The CDR3 coding sequence is TGCGCCAGCAGCCTGGGACAGGGGAATACCGGGGAGCTGTTTTTT.

V and J are TRBV30 and TRBJ1-2; D gene uncertain. This CDR3 is built from 11 residues. V was cut by 8 bases and J by 7 bases, with 14 bases left in between. Per germline, CDR1 GTSNPN and CDR2 SVGIG (reference sequence). The CDR3 DNA reads TGTGCCGGATCAGGCCTCGGTGGCTACACCTTC. Amino acid sequence: CAGSGLGGYTF.

The DNA for the CDR3 is TGTGCCAGCAGTCCTCGGGAGGGGGCGAACTATGGCTACACCTTC. Translating gives CASSPREGANYGYTF. The chain links TRBV6-5 to TRBJ1-2, with TRBD1 matching over 7 bases. V trimming: 5 bases; J trimming: 2 bases; junction bases outside the gene matches: 8. The CDR3 spans 15 residues. Germline assignment: CDR1 MNHEY and CDR2 SVGAGI.

For the CDR3, the DNA is TGTGCCAGCAGCTTCCGGTTACAGGGGGATCAGCCCCAGCATTTT. This sequence encodes CASSFRLQGDQPQHF. The chain carries TRBV5-6 and TRBJ1-5, with 8 bases identical to TRBD1. V dropped 2 bases and J dropped 5; count of bases not matched to a gene: 6. The CDR3 totals 15 residues. CDR1 and CDR2 from the germline V gene are SGHDT and YYEEEE.